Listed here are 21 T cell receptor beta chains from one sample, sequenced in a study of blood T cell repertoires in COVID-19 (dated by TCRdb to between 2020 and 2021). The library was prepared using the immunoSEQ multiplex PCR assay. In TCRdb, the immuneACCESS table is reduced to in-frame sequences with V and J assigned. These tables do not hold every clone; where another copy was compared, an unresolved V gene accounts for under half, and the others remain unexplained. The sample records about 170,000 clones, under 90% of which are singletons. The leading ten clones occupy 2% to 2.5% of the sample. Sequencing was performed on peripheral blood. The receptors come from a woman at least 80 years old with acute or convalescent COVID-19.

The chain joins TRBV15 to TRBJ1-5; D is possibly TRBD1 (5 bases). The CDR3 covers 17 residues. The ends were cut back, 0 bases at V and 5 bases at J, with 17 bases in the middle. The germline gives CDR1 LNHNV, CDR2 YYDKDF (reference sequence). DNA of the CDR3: TGTGCCACCAGCAGAGATCTCTTCCTAAAGACAGATCAGCCCCAGCATTTT. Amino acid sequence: CATSRDLFLKTDQPQHF.

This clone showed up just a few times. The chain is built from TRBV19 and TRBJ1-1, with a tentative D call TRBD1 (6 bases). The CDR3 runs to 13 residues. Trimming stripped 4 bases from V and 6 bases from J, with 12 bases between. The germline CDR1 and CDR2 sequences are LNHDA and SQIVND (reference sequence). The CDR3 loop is CASSKQGDPEAFF. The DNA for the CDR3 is TGTGCCAGTAGTAAACAGGGTGACCCTGAAGCTTTCTTT. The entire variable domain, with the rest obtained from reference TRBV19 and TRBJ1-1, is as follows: DGGITQSPKYLFRKEGQNVTLSCEQNLNHDAMYWYRQDPGQGLRLIYYSQIVNDFQKGDIAEGYSVSREKKESFPLTVTSAQKNPTAFYLCASSKQGDPEAFFGQGTRLTVV.

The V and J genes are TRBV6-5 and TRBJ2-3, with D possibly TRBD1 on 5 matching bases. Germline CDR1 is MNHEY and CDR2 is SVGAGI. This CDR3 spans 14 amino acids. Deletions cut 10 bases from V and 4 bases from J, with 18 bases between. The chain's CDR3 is CAIRQGLVADTQYF. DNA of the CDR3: TGTGCCATTAGGCAGGGTCTAGTTGCAGATACGCAGTATTTT.

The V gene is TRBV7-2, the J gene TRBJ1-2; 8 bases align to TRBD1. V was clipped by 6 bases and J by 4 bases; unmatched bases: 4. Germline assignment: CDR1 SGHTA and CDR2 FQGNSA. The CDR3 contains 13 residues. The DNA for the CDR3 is TGTGCCAGCAGTCCCACAGGGGGCTATGGCTACACCTTC. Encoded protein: CASSPTGGYGYTF. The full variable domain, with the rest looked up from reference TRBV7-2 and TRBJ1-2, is GAGVSQSPSNKVTEKGKDVELRCDPISGHTALYWYRQSLGQGLEFLIYFQGNSAPDKSGLPSDRFSAERTGGSVSTLTIQRTQQEDSAVYLCASSPTGGYGYTFGSGTRLTVV.

For the CDR3, the DNA is TGTGCCAACCGGGGGGACAGGACCCCCGAGCAGTACTTC. Translating it yields CANRGDRTPEQYF. J is TRBJ2-7 and V is TRBV2; tentatively, D is TRBD1 (8 bases). V was cut by 10 bases and J by 6 bases, with 19 bases left in between. CDR1 and CDR2 from the germline V gene are SNHLY and FYNNEI. The CDR3 has 13 amino acids.

The CDR3: CAWSPRTGGITEAFF. CDR3 nucleotide sequence: TGTGCCTGGAGTCCAAGGACAGGGGGGATCACTGAAGCTTTCTTT. The rearrangement joins TRBV30 to TRBJ1-1, with 10 bases that match TRBD1. The J segment lost 4 bases and the V segment lost 2 bases, leaving 7 bases of the junction unmatched. The CDR3 extends over 15 amino acids. CDR1 is GTSNPN, CDR2 SVGIG, per germline (reference sequence).

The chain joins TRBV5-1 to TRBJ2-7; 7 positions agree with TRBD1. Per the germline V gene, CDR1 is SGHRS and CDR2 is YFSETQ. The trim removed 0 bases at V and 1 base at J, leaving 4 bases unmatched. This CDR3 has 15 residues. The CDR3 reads CASSLAGQRSYEQYF. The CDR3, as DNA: TGCGCCAGCAGCTTGGCGGGACAGAGATCCTACGAGCAGTACTTC.

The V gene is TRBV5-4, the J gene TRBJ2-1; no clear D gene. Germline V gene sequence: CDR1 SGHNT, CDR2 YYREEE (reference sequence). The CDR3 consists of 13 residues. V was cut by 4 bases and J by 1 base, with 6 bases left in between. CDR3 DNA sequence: TGTGCCAGCAGCGGCGGTTCCTACAATGAGCAGTTCTTC. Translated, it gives CASSGGSYNEQFF.

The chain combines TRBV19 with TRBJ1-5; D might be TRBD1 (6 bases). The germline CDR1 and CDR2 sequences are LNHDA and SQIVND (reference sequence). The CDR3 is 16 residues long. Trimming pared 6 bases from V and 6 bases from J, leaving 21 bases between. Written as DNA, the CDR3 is TGTGCCAGTAGGAGCTCCAATATTGCAGGGGTTCAGCCCCAGCATTTT. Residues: CASRSSNIAGVQPQHF.

In nucleotides, the CDR3 is TGTGCCACCAGCAGAATGGAGGGTTTAGCTCCGAATTCACCCCTCCACTTT. This encodes CATSRMEGLAPNSPLHF. V and J are TRBV15 and TRBJ1-6; the D is unclear. Germline loops: CDR1 LNHNV, CDR2 YYDKDF (reference sequence). Trimming cost V 2 bases and J 7 bases, with 18 bases left between them. This CDR3 is built from 17 residues.

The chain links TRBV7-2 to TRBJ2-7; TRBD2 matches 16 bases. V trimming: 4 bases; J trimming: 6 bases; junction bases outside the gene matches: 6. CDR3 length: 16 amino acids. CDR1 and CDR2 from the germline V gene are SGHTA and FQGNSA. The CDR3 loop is CASSWGLAGGPSEQYF. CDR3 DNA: TGTGCCAGCAGCTGGGGACTAGCGGGAGGGCCCAGCGAGCAGTACTTC.

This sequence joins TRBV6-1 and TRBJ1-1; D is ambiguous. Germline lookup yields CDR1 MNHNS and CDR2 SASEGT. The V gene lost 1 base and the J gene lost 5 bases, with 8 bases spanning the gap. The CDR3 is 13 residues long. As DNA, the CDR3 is TGTGCCAGCAGTGAAGTTCTCGGGACTGAAGCTTTCTTT. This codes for CASSEVLGTEAFF.

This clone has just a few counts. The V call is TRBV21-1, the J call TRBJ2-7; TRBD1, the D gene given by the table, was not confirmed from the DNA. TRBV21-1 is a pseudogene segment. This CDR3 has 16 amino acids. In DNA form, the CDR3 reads TGTGCCAGCAGCAAGGAAGGTAGGGGGCTAGTGAGAGAGCAGTACTTC. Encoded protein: CASSKEGRGLVREQYF.

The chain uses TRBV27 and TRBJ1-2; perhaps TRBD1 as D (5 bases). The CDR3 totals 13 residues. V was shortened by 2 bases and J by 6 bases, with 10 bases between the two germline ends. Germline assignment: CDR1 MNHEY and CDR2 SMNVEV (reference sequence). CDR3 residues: CASSLRVGDGYTF. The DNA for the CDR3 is TGTGCCAGCAGTTTACGGGTAGGGGATGGCTACACCTTC.

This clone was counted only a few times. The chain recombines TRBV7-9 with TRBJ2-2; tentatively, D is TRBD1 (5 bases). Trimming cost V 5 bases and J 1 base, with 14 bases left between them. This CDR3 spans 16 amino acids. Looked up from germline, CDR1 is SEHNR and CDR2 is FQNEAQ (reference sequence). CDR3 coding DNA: TGTGCCAGCAGCGCCCAACGGCAGGGGAACACCGGGGAGCTGTTTTTT. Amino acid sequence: CASSAQRQGNTGELFF.

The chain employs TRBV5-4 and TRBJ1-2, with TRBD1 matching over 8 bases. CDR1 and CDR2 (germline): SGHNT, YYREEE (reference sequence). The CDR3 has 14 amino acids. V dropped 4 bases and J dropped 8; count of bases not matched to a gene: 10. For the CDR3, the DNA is TGTGCCAGCAGCGTTCCAGGGGGCTCGCGGGGCTACACCTTC. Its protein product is CASSVPGGSRGYTF.

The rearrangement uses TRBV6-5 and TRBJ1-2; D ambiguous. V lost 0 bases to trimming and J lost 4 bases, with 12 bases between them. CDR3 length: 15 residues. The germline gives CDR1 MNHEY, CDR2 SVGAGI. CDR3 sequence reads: CASSYSRSPAYGYTF. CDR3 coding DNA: TGTGCCAGCAGTTACTCGAGGAGTCCGGCCTATGGCTACACCTTC.

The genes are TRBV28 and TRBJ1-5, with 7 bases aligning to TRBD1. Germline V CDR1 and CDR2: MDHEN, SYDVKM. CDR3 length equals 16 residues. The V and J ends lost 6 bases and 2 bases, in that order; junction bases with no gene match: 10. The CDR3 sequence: CASRIQLGQGNQPQHF. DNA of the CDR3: TGTGCCAGCAGAATACAGCTCGGACAGGGCAATCAGCCCCAGCATTTT.

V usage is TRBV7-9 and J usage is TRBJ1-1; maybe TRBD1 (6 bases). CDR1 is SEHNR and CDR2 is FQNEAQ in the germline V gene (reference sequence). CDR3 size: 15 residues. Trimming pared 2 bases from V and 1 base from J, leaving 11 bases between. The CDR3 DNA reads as TGTGCCAGCAGCTTACTCCAGGGGCAGAACACTGAAGCTTTCTTT. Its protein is CASSLLQGQNTEAFF.

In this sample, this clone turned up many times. CDR3 in amino acids: CAWSALLPQKGELFF. The DNA of the CDR3 is TGTGCCTGGAGTGCTCTCCTCCCTCAGAAGGGGGAGCTGTTTTTT. This chain connects TRBV30 to TRBJ2-2; no clear D. Trimming took 1 base from V and 8 from J, leaving 17 bases between them. Germline CDR1 is GTSNPN and CDR2 is SVGIG (reference sequence). The CDR3 consists of 15 residues.

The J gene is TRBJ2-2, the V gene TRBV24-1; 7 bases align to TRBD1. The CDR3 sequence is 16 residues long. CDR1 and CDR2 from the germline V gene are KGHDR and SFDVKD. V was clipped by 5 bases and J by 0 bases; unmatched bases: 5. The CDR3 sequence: CATSAATGPNTGELFF. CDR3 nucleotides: TGTGCCACCAGTGCTGCGACAGGGCCGAACACCGGGGAGCTGTTTTTT.